This T cell receptor beta chain was sequenced for a study of Ad26.COV2.S vaccination and SARS-CoV-2 variants. Study-wide background: The donor was enrolled in the Ad26.COV2.S arm of the COV1001 trial. Once, or twice with 56 days between doses, Ad26.COV2.S was given intramuscularly.

Treatment noted: about 20 received Ad26.COV2.S at low or high dose, single or two shots; several received placebo; per-sample allocation not given. At day 63 after the first vaccine or placebo injection, samples were drawn. Cohort 1b enrolled adults aged 18-55 years in Boston. The shot given was an Ad26 vector that makes Wuhan-strain SARS-CoV-2 spike. Repertoires were generated with immunoSEQ multiplex PCR, while TCRdb's copy carries only in-frame clones and drops some. Here the sample spans just over 350,000 clones, around 84% being singletons. There are 14 residues in the CDR3. Germline-derived CDR1 and CDR2 are SGHAT and FQNNGV. Trimming took off 5 bases at V and 2 bases at J, with 10 bases between the two ends. This clone occurred a few times.

This receptor was taken from a person between 18 and 60 years old who received the Ad26.COV2.S COVID-19 vaccine or a placebo. Sequenced material: peripheral blood, taken in a trial of Ad26.COV2.S vaccine versus placebo. V gene TRBV11-2 combines with J gene TRBJ1-3; D is unresolved. This CDR3 is CASSAAGPGNTIYF. CDR3 bases: TGTGCCAGCAGCGCGGCGGGCCCTGGAAACACCATATATTTT.